The entry below gives a single TCR beta chain sequence along with its context. This clonotype was counted at least ten times. The antigen it binds to is not known. One junction end does not reproduce the germline sequence, and a read error may be involved. The record originates from a study of T cells after yellow fever vaccination (dated by TCRdb to between 2018 and 2021). For context, the study as a whole: The SMART-Seq v4 Ultra Low Input RNA kit was used to prepare libraries from fractions with low cell numbers. To follow T-cell clones before and after both primary and booster YFV17D yellow fever vaccination, bulk TCR alpha and beta repertoires underwent longitudinal sequencing. Blood was drawn at multiple timepoints before and after primary and secondary immunization, with bulk PBMC replicates and cell subsets isolated. Two healthy male donors, one aged 18 to 30 and one aged 30 to 40 years, were included in the cohort. Summary of the overall study and its limitations: Compared with the primary T-cell response, the secondary T-cell response was faster but weaker, reaching its peak on day 5 rather than on day 15. A small fraction of clonotypes showed up in both the CD4 and CD8 compartments, probably as a result of convergent recombination. Most clones expanded after primary vaccination were re-detected after the booster (almost 98% of CD4 and about 88% of CD8), suggesting broad memory maintenance. Computational filtering was required because FACS-sorted repertoires could contain abundant contaminating clonotypes from the bulk population. Only a couple of donors were included in the study, so the extent to which the findings can be generalized is limited.

The CDR3, cysteine through phenylalanine, is 14 amino acids long. Just CDR3 DNA is preserved here, 42 bases in frame from base 1. CDR1 and CDR2, per the germline V gene (reference sequence), are SGHKS and YYEKEE. The instrument given in TCRdb is Illumina NovaSeq 6000. TCR cDNA was synthesized by 5'RACE template switching, which introduced a universal primer site and unique molecular identifiers. Priming for cDNA synthesis came from both the TCR alpha and TCR beta constant segments. Library amplification used two PCR steps, and the second PCR step added sample barcodes and sequencing adapters. Sequencing of libraries was done on Illumina HiSeq 2500 (2x100 bp) or NovaSeq (2x150 bp). From the authors' description of their analysis: MIGEC was used to demultiplex reads and collapse the reads into UMI consensus sequences, and MiXCR was used for V(D)J alignment. Vaccine-responding clonotypes were identified with edgeR using replicate PBMC samples, with FDR below 0.01 and a log2 fold change above 5 up to day 15 being required. Each bulk clonotype was labeled CD4 or CD8 based on which sequenced repertoire, CD4 or CD8, contained the clonotype at higher abundance. Through fastp at Q25 and MiXCR, TCRdb rebuilt clones from the public reads, retaining in-frame beta chains. Every CDR3 protein is listed once, alongside the most common genes and DNA of its rows. In this record, the V and J calls reflect TCRdb's handling and not the investigators' own analysis. A total of hundreds of thousands of distinct CDR3 sequences appear in this sample, around 4% of them only once. Clones ranked in the top ten supply around 24% of the sample.

The intended sense of this specimen's treatment or condition label: live attenuated yellow fever vaccine strain. At each blood-draw timepoint, two biological replicates of bulk PBMCs were obtained. PBMCs were isolated from peripheral blood using a standard Ficoll-Paque protocol. RNA was extracted with TriZol from bulk PBMCs, CD4 and CD8 fractions, and dextramer-positive and dextramer-negative fractions. The specimen comprised PBMCs, sampled on the day of the yellow fever booster vaccination. The chain joins TRBV5-5 to TRBJ1-2, with a tentative D gene TRBD1 over 6 matching bases. The origin of this receptor is a man younger than 30 who received the YFV17D yellow fever vaccine. The CDR3 has the sequence CASSLLSRDTGGNF. Read as DNA, the sequence is TGTGCCAGCAGCTTGCTCTCGAGGGACACCGGAGGGAACTTC. Beyond the CDR3, the reference TRBV5-5 and TRBJ1-2 genes provide the residues; the full variable domain reads: DAGVTQSPTHLIKTRGQQVTLRCSPISGHKSVSWYQQVLGQGPQFIFQYYEKEERGRGNFPDRFSARQFPNYSSELNVNALLLGDSALYLCASSLLSRDTGGNFGSGTRLTVV.